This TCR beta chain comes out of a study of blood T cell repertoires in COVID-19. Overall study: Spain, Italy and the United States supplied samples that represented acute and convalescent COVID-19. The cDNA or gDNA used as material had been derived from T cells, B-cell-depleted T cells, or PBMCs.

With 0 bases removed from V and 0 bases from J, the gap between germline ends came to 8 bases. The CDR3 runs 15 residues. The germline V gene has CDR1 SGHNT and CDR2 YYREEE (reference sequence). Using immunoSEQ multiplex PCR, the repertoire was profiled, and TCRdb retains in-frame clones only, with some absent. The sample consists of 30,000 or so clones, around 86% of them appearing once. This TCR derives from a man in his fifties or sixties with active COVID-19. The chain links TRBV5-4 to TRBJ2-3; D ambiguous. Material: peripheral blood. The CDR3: CASSLDSASTDTQYF. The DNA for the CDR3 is TGTGCCAGCAGCTTGGATAGTGCTAGCACAGATACGCAGTATTTT.